A selection of T cell receptor beta chains follows, all from one sample in a study of spatial heterogeneity in lung cancer. Via MiXCR, TCRdb re-called the 5' RACE reads, giving one row per CDR3 protein. The table includes tens of thousands of distinct CDR3 sequences, roughly 15% detected once. Sequencing was performed on PBMCs, taken at surgery. These receptors all stem from a male donor with early-stage non-small cell lung cancer. Each CDR3 is given with its conserved first and last residue. Each record gives: D gene, J gene, clone size, V gene, CDR3 protein, CDR3 DNA. D genes are given only for firm matches. Some rows mark clone size as missing; the rest say once, few, many or name a class of expanded clone.

d_gene: TRBD1
j_gene: TRBJ2-2
abundance: .
v_gene: TRBV11-2
CDR3aa: CASSSGQGATGELFF
CDR3nt: TGTGCCAGCAGCTCTGGACAGGGGGCTACCGGGGAGCTGTTTTTT

d_gene: .
j_gene: TRBJ2-1
abundance: few
v_gene: TRBV20-1
CDR3aa: CSARGDNEQFF
CDR3nt: TGCAGTGCTAGGGGGGACAATGAGCAGTTCTTC

d_gene: .
j_gene: TRBJ1-1
abundance: .
v_gene: TRBV7-2
CDR3aa: CASGDRLNTEAFF
CDR3nt: TGTGCCAGCGGAGATCGTTTGAACACTGAAGCTTTCTTT

d_gene: .
j_gene: TRBJ1-1
abundance: few
v_gene: TRBV19
CDR3aa: CASSIAGTLRGAEAFF
CDR3nt: TGTGCCAGTAGTATAGCCGGGACTCTGAGAGGGGCTGAAGCTTTCTTT

d_gene: TRBD1
j_gene: TRBJ2-5
abundance: few
v_gene: TRBV20-1
CDR3aa: CSASDREETQYF
CDR3nt: TGCAGTGCTTCCGACAGGGAGGAGACCCAGTACTTC

d_gene: TRBD2
j_gene: TRBJ2-5
abundance: few
v_gene: TRBV19
CDR3aa: CASSFTSGSTSQETQYF
CDR3nt: TGTGCCAGTAGTTTTACTAGCGGGAGCACCTCCCAAGAGACCCAGTACTTC

d_gene: .
j_gene: TRBJ2-3
abundance: .
v_gene: TRBV18
CDR3aa: CASSPTGPGTDTQYF
CDR3nt: TGTGCCAGCTCACCAACGGGACCCGGGACAGATACGCAGTATTTT

d_gene: TRBD1
j_gene: TRBJ1-6
abundance: few
v_gene: TRBV6-6
CDR3aa: CASRPYRGNSPLHF
CDR3nt: TGTGCCAGCAGACCATACAGGGGTAATTCACCCCTCCACTTT

d_gene: .
j_gene: TRBJ2-7
abundance: few
v_gene: TRBV29-1
CDR3aa: CSAGHGKTYEQYF
CDR3nt: TGCAGCGCCGGGCACGGGAAAACCTACGAGCAGTACTTC

d_gene: TRBD2
j_gene: TRBJ2-1
abundance: once
v_gene: TRBV5-1
CDR3aa: CASSFGIAGIYNEQFF
CDR3nt: TGCGCCAGCAGCTTCGGGATAGCGGGAATCTACAATGAGCAGTTCTTC

d_gene: .
j_gene: TRBJ2-2
abundance: .
v_gene: TRBV12-5
CDR3aa: CASGPGFRIEGNTGELFF
CDR3nt: TGTGCTAGTGGTCCCGGTTTTAGGATCGAGGGGAACACCGGGGAGCTGTTTTTT

d_gene: .
j_gene: TRBJ1-2
abundance: many
v_gene: TRBV6-5
CDR3aa: CASKDPNYGYTF
CDR3nt: TGTGCCAGCAAAGACCCAAACTATGGCTACACCTTC

d_gene: .
j_gene: TRBJ1-5
abundance: .
v_gene: TRBV10-3
CDR3aa: CAISEGDQPQHF
CDR3nt: TGTGCCATCAGTGAAGGGGACCAGCCCCAGCATTTT

d_gene: .
j_gene: TRBJ1-6
abundance: .
v_gene: TRBV28
CDR3aa: CASSWDGSYNSPLHF
CDR3nt: TGTGCCAGCAGTTGGGACGGTTCCTATAATTCACCCCTCCACTTT

d_gene: .
j_gene: TRBJ1-5
abundance: few
v_gene: TRBV21-1
CDR3aa: CASSKPQTAMNQPQHF
CDR3nt: TGTGCCAGCAGCAAACCGCAGACAGCCATGAATCAGCCCCAGCATTTT

d_gene: TRBD2
j_gene: TRBJ2-1
abundance: few
v_gene: TRBV24-1
CDR3aa: CATSDNGLAGLRRFF
CDR3nt: TGTGCCACCAGTGATAACGGACTAGCGGGTTTACGACGGTTCTTC

d_gene: .
j_gene: TRBJ2-5
abundance: .
v_gene: TRBV5-1
CDR3aa: CASRLMGGQETQYF
CDR3nt: TGCGCCAGCAGACTGATGGGGGGCCAAGAGACCCAGTACTTC

d_gene: .
j_gene: TRBJ2-3
abundance: .
v_gene: TRBV5-1
CDR3aa: CASSLEGRPSTDTQYF
CDR3nt: TGCGCCAGCAGCTTGGAGGGGAGACCTAGCACAGATACGCAGTATTTT

d_gene: .
j_gene: TRBJ1-1
abundance: .
v_gene: TRBV7-9
CDR3aa: CASSLGRPLNTEAFF
CDR3nt: TGTGCCAGCAGCTTAGGCCGGCCTTTGAACACTGAAGCTTTCTTT

d_gene: .
j_gene: TRBJ1-5
abundance: .
v_gene: TRBV19
CDR3aa: CASSIGQNQPQHF
CDR3nt: TGTGCCAGTAGTATAGGACAGAATCAGCCCCAGCATTTT

d_gene: .
j_gene: TRBJ2-5
abundance: .
v_gene: TRBV5-1
CDR3aa: CASSFDRFGKTQYF
CDR3nt: TGCGCCAGCAGCTTCGACAGGTTCGGGAAGACCCAGTACTTC

d_gene: .
j_gene: TRBJ2-7
abundance: many
v_gene: TRBV10-3
CDR3aa: CAIRDGTYEQYF
CDR3nt: TGTGCCATCAGGGACGGAACCTACGAGCAGTACTTC

d_gene: .
j_gene: TRBJ2-7
abundance: many
v_gene: TRBV29-1
CDR3aa: CSVLDSRYEQYF
CDR3nt: TGCAGCGTTTTGGACAGCCGGTACGAGCAGTACTTC

d_gene: .
j_gene: TRBJ1-2
abundance: .
v_gene: TRBV5-1
CDR3aa: CASSFPGRRDGYTF
CDR3nt: TGCGCCAGCAGCTTTCCGGGACGGAGGGATGGCTACACCTTC

d_gene: TRBD2
j_gene: TRBJ2-1
abundance: few
v_gene: TRBV6-6
CDR3aa: CASTTGTTFNEQFF
CDR3nt: TGTGCCAGTACGACCGGGACTACCTTCAATGAGCAGTTCTTC

d_gene: TRBD2
j_gene: TRBJ2-5
abundance: few
v_gene: TRBV2
CDR3aa: CASSSSGGSETQYF
CDR3nt: TGTGCCAGCAGCTCTAGCGGGGGCTCGGAGACCCAGTACTTC

d_gene: .
j_gene: TRBJ2-2
abundance: .
v_gene: TRBV4-1
CDR3aa: CASSQEVGQPNTGELFF
CDR3nt: TGCGCCAGCAGCCAAGAAGTCGGGCAGCCGAACACCGGGGAGCTGTTTTTT

d_gene: TRBD2
j_gene: TRBJ2-1
abundance: few
v_gene: TRBV2
CDR3aa: CASRKLAGRYNEQFF
CDR3nt: TGTGCCAGCAGAAAACTAGCGGGGCGATACAATGAGCAGTTCTTC

d_gene: .
j_gene: TRBJ2-7
abundance: .
v_gene: TRBV2
CDR3aa: CASSATGFYEQYF
CDR3nt: TGTGCCAGCAGTGCCACAGGGTTCTACGAGCAGTACTTC

d_gene: .
j_gene: TRBJ1-1
abundance: many
v_gene: TRBV29-1
CDR3aa: CSVTARVRVNTEAFF
CDR3nt: TGCAGCGTCACTGCGCGAGTTAGGGTGAACACTGAAGCTTTCTTT

d_gene: TRBD1
j_gene: TRBJ1-3
abundance: many
v_gene: TRBV11-2
CDR3aa: CASSTGGYGNTIYF
CDR3nt: TGTGCCAGCAGTACAGGGGGCTATGGAAACACCATATATTTT

d_gene: .
j_gene: TRBJ1-6
abundance: few
v_gene: TRBV20-1
CDR3aa: CSARDYNSPLHF
CDR3nt: TGCAGTGCACGTGACTATAATTCACCCCTCCACTTT

d_gene: .
j_gene: TRBJ1-5
abundance: .
v_gene: TRBV3-1
CDR3aa: CASSQGRASAQPQHF
CDR3nt: TGTGCCAGCAGCCAAGGCCGGGCGTCGGCCCAGCCCCAGCATTTT

d_gene: .
j_gene: TRBJ2-1
abundance: many
v_gene: TRBV7-2
CDR3aa: CASSYTGYNEQFF
CDR3nt: TGTGCCAGCAGCTATACCGGGTACAATGAGCAGTTCTTC

d_gene: .
j_gene: TRBJ2-3
abundance: .
v_gene: TRBV28
CDR3aa: CASSRGGKAVDTQYF
CDR3nt: TGTGCCAGCAGCCGAGGCGGGAAGGCGGTAGATACGCAGTATTTT

d_gene: TRBD2
j_gene: TRBJ2-7
abundance: many
v_gene: TRBV10-2
CDR3aa: CASSENSGGAPYEQYF
CDR3nt: TGCGCCAGCAGTGAGAATAGCGGGGGAGCCCCCTACGAGCAGTACTTC

d_gene: TRBD2
j_gene: TRBJ2-7
abundance: .
v_gene: TRBV20-1
CDR3aa: CSARTASGRAGSEQYF
CDR3nt: TGCAGTGCTAGAACCGCTAGCGGGAGGGCCGGATCCGAGCAGTACTTC

d_gene: .
j_gene: TRBJ1-4
abundance: .
v_gene: TRBV20-1
CDR3aa: CSAREVAAEKLFF
CDR3nt: TGCAGTGCTAGAGAGGTGGCAGCCGAAAAACTGTTTTTT

d_gene: .
j_gene: TRBJ1-2
abundance: few
v_gene: TRBV5-1
CDR3aa: CASSLAVEDGYTF
CDR3nt: TGCGCCAGCAGCTTGGCCGTTGAGGATGGCTACACCTTC

d_gene: .
j_gene: TRBJ2-2
abundance: few
v_gene: TRBV5-4
CDR3aa: CASSIQSRASGELFF
CDR3nt: TGTGCCAGCAGCATACAAAGCAGGGCGTCCGGGGAGCTGTTTTTT

d_gene: .
j_gene: TRBJ1-2
abundance: .
v_gene: TRBV20-1
CDR3aa: CSARNGANYGYTF
CDR3nt: TGCAGTGCTAGAAACGGTGCTAACTATGGCTACACCTTC

d_gene: TRBD1
j_gene: TRBJ2-1
abundance: .
v_gene: TRBV9
CDR3aa: CASSPGTGGFYEQFF
CDR3nt: TGTGCCAGCAGCCCAGGGACAGGGGGATTCTATGAGCAGTTCTTC

d_gene: .
j_gene: TRBJ2-3
abundance: many
v_gene: TRBV7-8
CDR3aa: CASGVVAWTDTQYF
CDR3nt: TGTGCCAGCGGGGTGGTTGCGTGGACAGATACGCAGTATTTT

d_gene: .
j_gene: TRBJ2-3
abundance: .
v_gene: TRBV6-5
CDR3aa: CASSFGTPSTDMQYF
CDR3nt: TGTGCCAGCAGCTTCGGGACACCTAGCACAGATATGCAGTATTTT

d_gene: .
j_gene: TRBJ2-1
abundance: .
v_gene: TRBV29-1
CDR3aa: CSVGSLLHNEQFF
CDR3nt: TGCAGCGTTGGGAGTCTCCTTCACAATGAGCAGTTCTTC

d_gene: TRBD1
j_gene: TRBJ2-1
abundance: many
v_gene: TRBV7-3
CDR3aa: CASSQQGARYNEQFF
CDR3nt: TGTGCCAGCAGTCAACAGGGGGCGCGGTACAATGAGCAGTTCTTC

d_gene: .
j_gene: TRBJ1-5
abundance: .
v_gene: TRBV2
CDR3aa: CASGLADWSDTQHF
CDR3nt: TGTGCCAGCGGACTAGCGGACTGGTCAGATACGCAGCATTTT

d_gene: .
j_gene: TRBJ1-5
abundance: .
v_gene: TRBV6-6
CDR3aa: CASRAERYSNQPQHF
CDR3nt: TGTGCCAGCAGAGCTGAGAGGTATAGCAATCAGCCCCAGCATTTT

d_gene: .
j_gene: TRBJ2-7
abundance: .
v_gene: TRBV12-3/TRBV12-4
CDR3aa: CASSPGGQVSYEQYF
CDR3nt: TGTGCCAGCAGTCCCGGGGGGCAGGTCTCCTACGAGCAGTACTTC

d_gene: TRBD2
j_gene: TRBJ2-1
abundance: .
v_gene: TRBV2
CDR3aa: CASSPVTGGPFDEQFF
CDR3nt: TGTGCCAGCAGCCCCGTTACGGGAGGGCCGTTCGATGAGCAGTTCTTC

d_gene: TRBD1
j_gene: TRBJ1-4
abundance: .
v_gene: TRBV5-1
CDR3aa: CASSLGVSGQGREKLFF
CDR3nt: TGCGCCAGCAGCTTGGGAGTCTCGGGACAGGGAAGGGAAAAACTGTTTTTT

d_gene: .
j_gene: TRBJ2-7
abundance: few
v_gene: TRBV5-1
CDR3aa: CASSLATNSYEQYF
CDR3nt: TGCGCCAGCAGCTTGGCTACAAACAGCTACGAGCAGTACTTC

d_gene: .
j_gene: TRBJ1-1
abundance: .
v_gene: TRBV12-3/TRBV12-4
CDR3aa: CASSLNPGTEAFF
CDR3nt: TGTGCCAGCAGTTTAAATCCGGGGACTGAAGCTTTCTTT

d_gene: .
j_gene: TRBJ1-1
abundance: .
v_gene: TRBV12-3/TRBV12-4
CDR3aa: CASSFNGGTEAFF
CDR3nt: TGTGCCAGCAGTTTCAACGGTGGAACTGAAGCTTTCTTT

d_gene: .
j_gene: TRBJ2-1
abundance: .
v_gene: TRBV5-1
CDR3aa: CASSTGTLDEQFF
CDR3nt: TGCGCCAGCAGCACCGGGACACTCGATGAGCAGTTCTTC

d_gene: .
j_gene: TRBJ1-4
abundance: few
v_gene: TRBV11-1
CDR3aa: CASSLRDEIDEKLFF
CDR3nt: TGTGCCAGCAGCTTACGGGATGAAATAGATGAAAAACTGTTTTTT

d_gene: .
j_gene: TRBJ2-1
abundance: many
v_gene: TRBV6-6
CDR3aa: CATGGGSYNEQFF
CDR3nt: TGTGCCACGGGTGGGGGGTCCTACAATGAGCAGTTCTTC

d_gene: .
j_gene: TRBJ2-7
abundance: few
v_gene: TRBV10-2
CDR3aa: CASRPSTGREQYF
CDR3nt: TGCGCCAGCAGGCCTAGCACGGGGCGCGAGCAGTACTTC